This note documents a single T cell receptor (beta chain) sequence. This sample was included in a study of blood T cell repertoires in COVID-19. The overall study: Acute and convalescent COVID-19 samples came from the United States, Italy and Spain. Nucleic acid was either cDNA or gDNA, and it came from T cells, B-cell-depleted T cells, or PBMCs.

The length of the CDR3 is 16 residues. The V segment lost 2 bases and the J segment 1 base; nucleotides outside the gene matches: 6. The germline CDR1 and CDR2 sequences are SNHLY and FYNNEI. Authors' data handling: Amplification from reference gene primers served as the basis for estimated nucleated cell counts. Some clones are missing from TCRdb's copy, which holds only in-frame ones; the method was immunoSEQ multiplex PCR. V, J and clone size are taken as reported in that table, and D and trimming were inferred from the DNA itself. The repertoire holds 90,000 or so clones, with more than 65% as singletons.

The sample was peripheral blood. The V gene is TRBV2, the J gene TRBJ2-3, with 7 bases that match TRBD1. The source of this sequence is a man at least 80 years old with active or convalescent COVID-19. For the CDR3, the DNA is TGTGCCAGCAGTGAACTTGGGCAGGGGGGCACAGATACGCAGTATTTT. It is translated as CASSELGQGGTDTQYF.